This T cell receptor beta chain was captured by sequencing in a study of blood T cells in healthy people across ages. Remarks on this clonotype: At one end, the junction sequence differs from germline, possibly due to a read error.

Germline CDR1 and CDR2: SEHNR and FQNEAQ (reference sequence). This CDR3 contains 16 residues. The use of a sample-barcoded 5' primer and a J-beta primer mix characterized a second PCR of about 7 to 12 cycles. TCRdb re-analysed the 5' RACE reads in MiXCR, keeping a single row per CDR3 protein. The sample consists of 630,000 or so distinct CDR3 sequences, roughly 30% of them appearing once. The material sequenced was blood. This chain connects TRBV7-9 to TRBJ1-4; D may be TRBD1 (5 bases). This clonotype originated in a woman aged 80 or older in good health. As DNA, the CDR3 is TGTGCCAGCAGCTCCTCATCTTCCGGGACGGATGAAAAACGGTTTTTT. Translating it yields CASSSSSSGTDEKRFF.